Listed below are T cell receptor beta chains from one sample, sequenced in a study of T cell responses to AZD1222 COVID-19 vaccine. Profiled with immunoSEQ multiplex PCR; TCRdb holds only in-frame clones, not every one. The sample consists of approximately 200,000 clones, more than 85% of them appearing once. Sequences were derived from peripheral blood, sampled 28 days after the second AZD1222 dose. The receptors were sampled from an adult who received the AZD1222 COVID-19 vaccine. The CDR3 runs from the conserved cysteine through the conserved F or W. D genes are given only for firm matches. Size is stated for part of the rows, as once, few or many counts, or as a class when the clone is expanded.

j_call v_call d_call clone_size cdr3_aa cdr3_nt
TRBJ1-1 TRBV6-5 TRBD1 NA CASLTPGGKTEAFF TGTGCCAGCTTAACGCCAGGGGGCAAAACTGAAGCTTTCTTT
TRBJ1-2 TRBV11-3 TRBD1 once CASSQGTGYNYGYTF TGTGCCAGCAGCCAGGGGACAGGGTATAACTATGGCTACACCTTC
TRBJ1-1 TRBV11-3 NA NA CASSFDTSYAGEAFF TGTGCCAGCAGCTTCGATACATCGTACGCAGGTGAAGCTTTCTTT
TRBJ1-2 TRBV2 TRBD1 NA CASRDGTGGGYTF TGTGCCAGCAGGGATGGGACAGGGGGTGGCTACACCTTC
TRBJ1-2 TRBV27 NA once CASSFRPANYGYTF TGTGCCAGCAGTTTTAGGCCCGCTAACTATGGCTACACCTTC
TRBJ1-2 TRBV28 NA NA CASSLVVSPKGYTF TGTGCCAGCAGTTTGGTTGTCAGCCCAAAGGGCTACACCTTC
TRBJ2-5 TRBV5-4 NA NA CASSSGQQETQYF TGTGCCAGCAGCTCGGGACAACAAGAGACCCAGTACTTC
TRBJ1-2 TRBV7-9 NA NA CASSYMGIGDRPNYGYTF TGTGCCAGCAGTTACATGGGGATCGGGGATCGACCTAACTATGGCTACACCTTC
TRBJ1-2 TRBV19 NA NA CASSIEYSKVYTF TGTGCCAGTAGTATCGAGTACTCAAAGGTGTACACCTTC
TRBJ2-7 TRBV5-5 NA NA CASRFLPSSYEQYF TGTGCCAGCAGATTCCTTCCCAGCTCCTACGAGCAGTACTTC
TRBJ2-7 TRBV7-3 NA NA CASSPSGGSSYEQYF TGTGCCAGCAGCCCCTCCGGGGGTAGCTCCTACGAGCAGTACTTC
TRBJ2-1 TRBV6-2/TRBV6-3 NA NA CASSWARSPPYNEQFF TGTGCCAGCAGTTGGGCCCGCTCGCCCCCTTACAATGAGCAGTTCTTC
TRBJ1-5 TRBV4-1 TRBD1 few CASSSQGGNQPQHF TGCGCCAGCAGCTCACAGGGGGGCAATCAGCCCCAGCATTTT
TRBJ1-1 TRBV11-3 NA NA CASTQRENTEAFF TGTGCCAGCACCCAGCGGGAGAACACTGAAGCTTTCTTT
TRBJ2-7 TRBV2 TRBD2 NA CASSPPGLAGHEQYF TGTGCCAGCAGTCCCCCCGGACTAGCGGGCCATGAGCAGTACTTC
TRBJ2-6 TRBV6-2/TRBV6-3 NA NA CASSASGANVLTF TGTGCCAGCAGCGCGTCTGGGGCCAACGTCCTGACTTTC
TRBJ1-1 TRBV11-2 NA NA CASSLVTGGSEAFF TGTGCCAGCAGCTTAGTGACCGGGGGCTCTGAAGCTTTCTTT
TRBJ2-7 TRBV5-1 NA NA CASSQGGYIEQYF TGCGCCAGCAGCCAGGGAGGTTACATCGAGCAGTACTTC
TRBJ2-3 TRBV12-5 NA NA CASSASGTDTQYF TGTGCTTCCTCGGCATCTGGCACAGATACGCAGTATTTT
TRBJ2-6 TRBV15 NA NA CATSSGHLGIPGANVLTF TGTGCCACCAGCAGTGGGCACCTAGGGATCCCTGGGGCCAACGTCCTGACTTTC
TRBJ1-2 TRBV27 TRBD1 NA CASRGTGPHGYTF TGTGCCAGCAGGGGGACAGGGCCACATGGCTACACCTTC
TRBJ1-1 TRBV20-1 NA once CSARGADEAFF TGCAGTGCTCGGGGGGCGGATGAAGCTTTCTTT
TRBJ1-1 TRBV9 NA NA CASSEHRATEAFF TGTGCCAGCAGCGAACACAGAGCCACTGAAGCTTTCTTT
TRBJ1-6 TRBV28 NA NA CASSLSRLNNSPLHF TGTGCCAGCAGTTTATCTCGGCTAAATAATTCACCCCTCCACTTT
TRBJ1-2 TRBV7-9 TRBD1 once CASSFLTLKGADYGYTF TGTGCCAGCAGCTTTTTGACCCTGAAGGGGGCCGACTATGGCTACACCTTC
TRBJ1-5 TRBV18 NA NA CASSPSEGSGNQPQHF TGTGCCAGCTCACCATCGGAGGGTTCCGGCAATCAGCCCCAGCATTTT
TRBJ1-1 TRBV11-3 NA NA CASGTGSSYTEAFF TGTGCCAGCGGAACCGGGTCCTCCTACACTGAAGCTTTCTTT
TRBJ2-1 TRBV11-2 NA NA CASSSPGLLYNEQFF TGTGCCAGCAGCTCCCCGGGACTCCTGTATAATGAGCAGTTCTTC